Reported below is one T cell receptor delta chain. Its antigen is still unknown. The data are from a study of Vδ1+ human thymocytes. Study-wide results and limits: In the thymus, TRG and TRD repertoires looked highly polyclonal with Gaussian CDR3 lengths.

The CDR3 extends over 15 amino acids. V lost 3 bases and J lost 4, with 17 bases in between. CDR1 GEAIGNYY and CDR2 EKD come from the germline V gene. The sorted cells were CD3+ Vdelta1+ Vdelta2- thymocytes from alphabeta-depleted thymus. Sequences come from RNA converted to cDNA by reverse transcription. Multiplex PCR used pooled V-gene forward primers and a constant-region reverse primer to amplify CDR3s. With CATT, TCRdb re-called clones from the multiplex PCR reads. This sample has 20,000 to 25,000 delta-chain clones; 7.5% to 9% occur once, and the top ten carry less than 1%. Sequencing used Vdelta1+ gamma-delta thymocytes from the thymus. Documented subset: FACS-sorted CD3+ TCRalphabeta- TCRVdelta1+ TCRVdelta2- thymocytes. The gene calls are TRDV2 and TRDJ1; D is tentatively TRDD2 or TRDD3 (5 bases each). The clonotype comes from a child under two years old who had congenital heart surgery. CDR3 sequence (DNA): TGTGCCTGTGACCAGGGGACCTTCTTGGGCGATAAACTCATCTTT. It yields the protein CACDQGTFLGDKLIF.